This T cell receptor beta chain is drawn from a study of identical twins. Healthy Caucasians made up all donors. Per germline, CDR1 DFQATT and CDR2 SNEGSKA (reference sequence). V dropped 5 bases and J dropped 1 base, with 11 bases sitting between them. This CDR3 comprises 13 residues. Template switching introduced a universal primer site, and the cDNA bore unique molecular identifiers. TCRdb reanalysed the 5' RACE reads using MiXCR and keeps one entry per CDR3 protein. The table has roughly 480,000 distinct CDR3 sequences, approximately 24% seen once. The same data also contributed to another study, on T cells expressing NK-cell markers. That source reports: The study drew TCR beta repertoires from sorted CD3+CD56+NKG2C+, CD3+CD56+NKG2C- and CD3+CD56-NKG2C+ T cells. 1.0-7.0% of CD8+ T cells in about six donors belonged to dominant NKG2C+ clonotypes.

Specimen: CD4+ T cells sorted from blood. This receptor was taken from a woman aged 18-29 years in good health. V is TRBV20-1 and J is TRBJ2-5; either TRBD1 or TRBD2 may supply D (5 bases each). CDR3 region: CSALTGGQETQYF. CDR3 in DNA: TGCAGTGCTCTTACTGGGGGCCAAGAGACCCAGTACTTC.